The 27 T cell receptor beta chains below were found in one sample sequenced in a study of T cells in Graves' hyperthyroidism and ophthalmopathy. RNA transcripts gave rise to amplified TCR beta CDR3 regions. Primed by the HTBI set, a first-round RT-PCR was run on the TCR CDR3. One entry per CDR3 protein, called by TCRdb with MiXCR from the multiplex PCR reads. Of about 640,000 distinct CDR3 sequences listed, about 15% are singletons. Material for sequencing was blood. The receptors were sampled from a woman between 50 and 59 years old with Graves' ophthalmopathy.

This clonotype was observed at least ten times. The chain employs TRBV7-2 and TRBJ2-7, with TRBD2 matching over 8 bases. The CDR3 is 14 amino acids. Germline V gene data show CDR1 as SGHTA and CDR2 as FQGNSA. Trimming took 3 bases from V and 7 from J; bases not matched to a gene: 8. CDR3 DNA sequence: TGTGCCAGCAGCTTTTCCGGGAGGGAGAAGGAGCAGTACTTC. Translation: CASSFSGREKEQYF.

The chain joins TRBV3-1 to TRBJ2-1, with TRBD2 matching 7 bases. CDR3 length equals 17 residues. V trimming: 7 bases; J trimming: 5 bases; junction bases outside the gene matches: 17. The germline V gene encodes CDR1 LGHDT and CDR2 YNNKEL (reference sequence). CDR3 loop: CASTPTSRAGVNNEQFF. The CDR3 nucleotides read TGTGCCAGCACCCCCACGTCCAGGGCGGGAGTTAACAATGAGCAGTTCTTC.

The V call is TRBV5-6, the J call TRBJ1-2, with 9 bases fitting TRBD1. V trimming: 0 bases; J trimming: 4 bases; junction bases outside the gene matches: 1. The germline V gene has CDR1 SGHDT and CDR2 YYEEEE. This CDR3 comprises 14 residues. CDR3 DNA: TGTGCCAGCAGCTTGGGGGACAGGGTCTATGGCTACACCTTC. It codes for CASSLGDRVYGYTF.

Many counts were recorded for this clonotype. V gene TRBV20-1 combines with J gene TRBJ1-6; possible D gene TRBD1, 6 bases. V lost 3 bases and J lost 10, with 13 bases in between. The germline CDR1 and CDR2 sequences are DFQATT and SNEGSKA (reference sequence). This CDR3 is 13 amino acids long. In DNA form, the CDR3 reads TGCAGTGCTAGCGAGACAGGTGACTCACCCCTCCACTTT. Amino acid sequence: CSASETGDSPLHF.

This clonotype has ten or more counts. The chain has TRBV12-5 and TRBJ1-1; 8 bases are shared with TRBD1. Germline V gives CDR1 LGHNT, CDR2 FRNRAP. V shed 5 bases, J shed 1 base, and the junction held 12 bases outside the gene matches. The CDR3 covers 17 residues. CDR3 in amino acids: CASGDTRGHSKNTEAFF. The CDR3 DNA follows: TGTGCTAGTGGTGATACCAGGGGGCACTCTAAGAACACTGAAGCTTTCTTT.

This clonotype was recorded many times. The chain carries TRBV5-5 and TRBJ2-7; D possibly uses TRBD1 or TRBD2 (5 bases each). Trimming removed 0 bases from V and 6 bases from J, with 13 bases in between. Germline CDR1 is SGHKS and CDR2 is YYEKEE (reference sequence). The CDR3 spans 14 residues. The CDR3 nucleotides read TGTGCCAGCAGCTTGGTCCCCAGGGAGAGCGAGCAGTACTTC. Protein sequence: CASSLVPRESEQYF.

This clonotype showed up many times. The chain combines TRBV7-3 with TRBJ2-1; 9 positions match TRBD2. The CDR3 has 12 residues. The V gene's germline CDR1 is SGHTA and CDR2 FQGTGA. The trim removed 6 bases at V and 9 bases at J, leaving 3 bases unmatched. CDR3 residues: CASSILAGEQFF. Written as DNA, the CDR3 is TGTGCCAGCAGTATACTAGCGGGTGAGCAGTTCTTC.

The V call is TRBV19, the J call TRBJ2-2, with TRBD1 identical over 7 bases. Trimming cost V 6 bases and J 1 base; bases outside gene matches: 2. In germline, CDR1 is LNHDA, CDR2 SQIVND (reference sequence). The CDR3 length is 14 residues. The CDR3, as DNA: TGTGCCAGTAGGTGGGACAGGAACACCGGGGAGCTGTTTTTT. Residues: CASRWDRNTGELFF.

The V gene is TRBV4-3, the J gene TRBJ2-2; D is perhaps TRBD2 (6 bases). Germline loops: CDR1 LGHNA, CDR2 YSLEER. The V end was cut by 2 bases, the J end by 2 bases, with 12 bases between. The CDR3 is 16 residues long. The CDR3 spells CASSQFGGGNTGELFF. CDR3 bases: TGCGCCAGCAGCCAATTCGGGGGAGGCAACACCGGGGAGCTGTTTTTT.

This clonotype was observed at least ten times. This chain uses TRBV19 with TRBJ1-5, with TRBD1 matching 7 bases. Germline CDR1 LNHDA, CDR2 SQIVND (reference sequence). The CDR3 is 17 amino acids. V was clipped by 4 bases and J by 0 bases; unmatched bases: 9. The CDR3, as DNA: TGTGCCAGTAGTAGCACAGGGGCGCCGTCTAGCAATCAGCCCCAGCATTTT. Translating gives CASSSTGAPSSNQPQHF.

This clonotype was picked up many times. The chain carries TRBV24-1 and TRBJ2-3, with 10 bases aligning to TRBD2. Trimming removed 3 bases from V and 4 bases from J; junction bases left unmatched: 6. From germline, CDR1 is KGHDR and CDR2 SFDVKD. The CDR3 loop spans 16 amino acids. CDR3 amino acids: CATSDRASGSSDTQYF. The CDR3 DNA is TGTGCCACCAGTGATAGGGCTAGCGGGAGTTCAGATACGCAGTATTTT.

This clonotype was recorded many times. V is TRBV11-2 and J is TRBJ1-1, with unresolved D. V was clipped by 1 base and J by 4 bases, with 7 bases between them. CDR3 length: 13 amino acids. CDR1 and CDR2 from the germline V gene are SGHAT and FQNNGV. For the CDR3, the DNA is TGTGCCAGCAGCTTAGTCCTGAGCACTGAAGCTTTCTTT. This encodes CASSLVLSTEAFF.

A few counts support this clonotype. The chain recombines TRBV7-9 with TRBJ1-4; tentative D call: TRBD1 (5 bases). The ends were cut back, 3 bases at V and 0 bases at J, with 17 bases in the middle. Per the germline V gene, CDR1 is SEHNR and CDR2 is FQNEAQ (reference sequence). The CDR3 is made up of 18 amino acids. Here the CDR3 reads CASSFPIGTFATNEKLFF. The CDR3 region has the DNA TGTGCCAGCAGCTTCCCCATTGGGACGTTTGCAACTAATGAAAAACTGTTTTTT.

This clonotype was seen many times. The chain links TRBV20-1 to TRBJ2-7, with 12 bases that match TRBD2. CDR3 length: 16 residues. Trimming took 0 bases from V and 0 from J; bases not matched to a gene: 3. Germline V gives CDR1 DFQATT, CDR2 SNEGSKA (reference sequence). CDR3 bases: TGCAGTGCTAGAGAACGACTAGCGGGGGTCTCCTACGAGCAGTACTTC. It is translated as CSARERLAGVSYEQYF.

This clonotype was found many times. V usage is TRBV28 and J usage is TRBJ2-7; tentative D call: TRBD2 (6 bases). The CDR3 extends over 14 amino acids. V was cut by 6 bases and J by 6 bases, with 18 bases left in between. The germline V gene has CDR1 MDHEN and CDR2 SYDVKM. CDR3 region: CASSTGGPSGEQYF. CDR3 in DNA: TGTGCCAGCAGCACCGGAGGGCCCTCGGGCGAGCAGTACTTC.

This clonotype showed up many times. The rearrangement links TRBV2 to TRBJ1-1; maybe TRBD1 (5 bases). The CDR3 extends over 17 amino acids. With 2 bases removed from V and 4 bases from J, the gap between germline ends came to 20 bases. CDR1 is SNHLY and CDR2 is FYNNEI in the germline V gene. For the CDR3, the DNA is TGTGCCAGCAGTGAAAGTTTTGGGGGGTTGGGGATCACTGAAGCTTTCTTT. Encoded protein: CASSESFGGLGITEAFF.

This clonotype was counted ten times or more. The chain carries TRBV6-1 and TRBJ2-7; D perhaps matches TRBD1 (7 bases). V was trimmed by 6 bases and J by 6 bases, leaving 24 bases between them. The length of the CDR3 is 16 residues. Germline assignment: CDR1 MNHNS and CDR2 SASEGT. CDR3 in DNA: TGTGCCAGCAGCGAGTCTAGCGCGACAGGGCGGCGCGAGCAGTACTTC. This translates into CASSESSATGRREQYF.

This clonotype has ten or more counts. The rearrangement joins TRBV20-1 to TRBJ1-1; 11 positions match TRBD1. Losses at the gene ends were 1 base for V and 3 bases for J; bases not matched to a gene: 10. The CDR3 is made up of 17 amino acids. Germline CDR1 DFQATT, CDR2 SNEGSKA (reference sequence). CDR3 residues: CSARGNRDRGGDTEAFF. The CDR3 DNA reads as TGCAGTGCTAGAGGGAACCGGGACAGGGGGGGGGACACTGAAGCTTTCTTT.

This clonotype was counted at least ten times. The chain combines TRBV18 with TRBJ1-1; 12 bases map to TRBD1. The V segment lost 4 bases and the J segment 11 bases; nucleotides outside the gene matches: 5. CDR3 length: 13 amino acids. The germline CDR1 and CDR2 sequences are KGHSH and LQKENI. The CDR3 DNA follows: TGTGCCAGCTCACAAGGGACAGGGGGCTACGCTTTCTTT. This translates into CASSQGTGGYAFF.

This clonotype was observed a few times. This chain uses TRBV29-1 with TRBJ1-1; no definite D call. The CDR3 is 11 residues long. Germline V gives CDR1 SQVTM, CDR2 ANQGSEA. The CDR3 bases are TGCAACGGGGAGAGCAGGTTATCAGCTTTCTTT. Protein sequence: CNGESRLSAFF.

The sample holds many counts of this clonotype. The chain recombines TRBV4-1 with TRBJ2-1, with D tentatively TRBD2 (7 bases). The germline V gene has CDR1 MGHRA and CDR2 YSYEKL. V dropped 4 bases and J dropped 8 bases, with 15 bases sitting between them. CDR3 length: 14 residues. CDR3 bases: TGCGCCAGCAGCCGCAAAGGGGGGGGGGATGAGCAGTTCTTC. Its translation is CASSRKGGGDEQFF.

This clonotype showed up many times. V is TRBV3-1 and J is TRBJ2-2; 11 nucleotides line up with TRBD2. From germline, CDR1 is LGHDT and CDR2 YNNKEL (reference sequence). CDR3 length equals 16 residues. The ends lost 2 bases at V and 6 bases at J; junction bases unmatched: 5. CDR3 sequence: CASSQPGLAEAGELFF. The CDR3 bases are TGTGCCAGCAGCCAACCGGGACTAGCGGAGGCCGGGGAGCTGTTTTTT.

In this sample, this clonotype turned up many times. The chain is built from TRBV28 and TRBJ1-4; TRBD1 matches at 7 bases. Germline V gene lookup returns CDR1 MDHEN and CDR2 SYDVKM. Trimming removed 1 base from V and 5 bases from J; junction bases left unmatched: 7. CDR3 length equals 16 residues. Here the CDR3 reads CASSLSGQKINEKLFF. The CDR3 DNA reads as TGTGCCAGCAGTTTATCGGGACAGAAGATAAATGAAAAACTGTTTTTT.

This clonotype has a handful of counts. The chain employs TRBV20-1 and TRBJ1-4; D is undetermined. Germline-derived CDR1 and CDR2 are DFQATT and SNEGSKA (reference sequence). Trimming took 3 bases from V and 0 from J, leaving 11 bases between them. The CDR3 consists of 15 residues. The CDR3 spells CSASRAQATNEKLFF. The CDR3 DNA is TGCAGTGCTAGCCGAGCTCAGGCAACTAATGAAAAACTGTTTTTT.

At least ten counts were recorded for this clonotype. V is TRBV6-2 or TRBV6-3 and J is TRBJ2-5; 8 bases match TRBD2. The CDR3 is 14 amino acids. The trim removed 5 bases at V and 1 base at J, leaving 3 bases unmatched. CDR1 is MNHEY, CDR2 SVGEGT, per germline. CDR3: CASSRTSPQETQYF. In DNA form, the CDR3 reads TGTGCCAGCAGTCGGACTAGCCCCCAAGAGACCCAGTACTTC.

This clonotype was seen ten or more times. This rearrangement joins TRBV2 to TRBJ1-1, with a tentative D call TRBD1 (5 bases). This CDR3 has 14 amino acids. The germline V gene has CDR1 SNHLY and CDR2 FYNNEI. The V and J ends lost 2 bases and 5 bases respectively, with 12 bases between them. The CDR3 is CASSELGRGTEAFF. The CDR3 nucleotides read TGTGCCAGCAGTGAATTGGGGCGGGGTACTGAAGCTTTCTTT.

As concerns this clonotype: It may be a read error: a sequence one base away is much more abundant. V usage is TRBV24-1 and J usage is TRBJ2-1, with D unclear. CDR1 KGHDR and CDR2 SFDVKD come from the germline V gene. The CDR3 extends over 13 amino acids. The CDR3 loop reads CATSDLRSGHQSF. Here the CDR3 DNA reads TGTGCCACCAGTGATTTGCGATCTGGCCATCAGTCCTTC.